This T cell receptor beta chain was captured by sequencing in a study of early T cells in non-severe SARS-CoV-2 infection. Overall study findings and caveats: Anti-spike CD8 responses were favored by VDJdb matching, which missed private and CD4 specificities.

Each single cDNA molecule received a unique molecular identifier. MiXCR, applied by TCRdb to the 5' RACE reads, yields one record per CDR3 protein. The repertoire holds tens of thousands of distinct CDR3 sequences, with 11% as singletons. As for this clonotype: Its antigen is unknown. A junction end diverges from the germline sequence, so it may reflect a read error.

Germline lookup yields CDR1 LGHDT and CDR2 YNNKEL (reference sequence). The CDR3 is 14 residues long. The sequenced sample consisted of whole blood. This TCR derives from an adult who was a healthcare worker with PCR-confirmed SARS-CoV-2 infection or an uninfected control (not recorded which). V gene TRBV3-1 combines with J gene TRBJ1-6; D unclear. The CDR3 region is CAGSQEGPTSPLHF. DNA of the CDR3: TGTGCCGGCAGCCAAGAGGGCCCGACTTCACCCCTCCACTTT.